These T cell receptor beta chains were read from a single sample in a study of T cell clonotyping in hematopoietic cell transplantation. Sequenced by immunoSEQ multiplex PCR; TCRdb stores in-frame clones only, minus some. The sample records 35,000 to 45,000 clones, over 80% being singletons. Sequencing was performed on peripheral blood mononuclear cells. These receptors all come from a woman between 35 and 50 years old in good health. Some clones in this sample may be carry-over from other donors' samples. The CDR3 runs from the conserved cysteine through the conserved F or W. A D gene is named only where the DNA matches it firmly. Clone size is shown for a subset of rows, as once, few, many or a class of expanded clone.

d_call,j_call,v_call,clone_size,cdr3_aa,cdr3_nt
TRBD1,TRBJ1-5,TRBV7-3,-,CASNHFGTGVLNSNQPQHF,TGTGCCAGCAACCATTTTGGGACAGGGGTTTTGAATAGCAATCAGCCCCAGCATTTT
-,TRBJ2-1,TRBV5-1,-,CASSLIEGGNEQFF,TGCGCCAGCAGCTTGATTGAAGGGGGCAATGAGCAGTTCTTC
-,TRBJ2-7,TRBV19,few,CASSPSAGWTYEQYF,TGTGCCAGTAGCCCCTCCGCAGGGTGGACCTACGAGCAGTACTTC
TRBD2,TRBJ2-3,TRBV7-2,-,CASSTGLAGVMDTQYF,TGTGCCAGCAGCACGGGACTAGCGGGAGTAATGGATACGCAGTATTTT
TRBD2,TRBJ2-1,TRBV19,-,CASSASGTSGSSEQFF,TGTGCCAGTAGTGCCTCCGGGACTAGCGGGAGCAGTGAGCAGTTCTTC
TRBD2,TRBJ2-1,TRBV9,-,CASSGPLAGGTRYNEQFF,TGTGCCAGCAGCGGCCCACTAGCGGGAGGGACACGCTACAATGAGCAGTTCTTC
-,TRBJ2-7,TRBV6-1,-,CASSEARDPGSYEQYF,TGTGCCAGCAGTGAGGCCCGGGATCCAGGGTCCTACGAGCAGTACTTC
-,TRBJ1-2,TRBV11-1,-,CASSLTANYGYTF,TGTGCCAGCAGCCTGACAGCTAACTATGGCTACACCTTC
TRBD2,TRBJ2-7,TRBV19,once,CASSRTSESYEQYF,TGTGCCAGTAGTAGGACTAGCGAGTCCTACGAGCAGTACTTC
TRBD1,TRBJ1-2,TRBV4-1,few,CASSPSNRGRDYGYTF,TGCGCCAGCAGCCCTTCCAACAGGGGGAGAGACTATGGCTACACCTTC
-,TRBJ1-2,TRBV30,-,CAWRGREGLRDYGYTF,TGTGCCTGGAGAGGCAGGGAGGGTTTGCGAGACTATGGCTACACCTTC
TRBD2,TRBJ2-3,TRBV5-6,-,CASSPQQLADTQYF,TGTGCCAGCAGCCCACAACAACTAGCGGATACGCAGTATTTT
TRBD2,TRBJ2-5,TRBV6-6,-,CASGRAYGETQYF,TGTGCCAGCGGGAGGGCCTATGGAGAGACCCAGTACTTC
-,TRBJ2-2,TRBV6-5,few,CASTLLAPGELFF,TGTGCCAGCACGTTACTAGCTCCCGGGGAGCTGTTTTTT
-,TRBJ1-1,TRBV28,-,CASSRIGGDTEAFF,TGTGCCAGCAGCAGAATCGGGGGTGACACTGAAGCTTTCTTT
TRBD2,TRBJ2-5,TRBV30,-,CAYTLAGGRQETQYF,TGTGCCTACACATTAGCGGGAGGACGTCAAGAGACCCAGTACTTC
TRBD2,TRBJ2-7,TRBV5-1,-,CASSSTGLAGKQYF,TGCGCCAGCAGCTCCACGGGACTAGCGGGTAAGCAGTACTTC
-,TRBJ1-1,TRBV5-1,-,CASSPHRGGGSEAFF,TGCGCCAGCAGCCCCCACAGAGGCGGGGGGTCTGAAGCTTTCTTT
-,TRBJ1-5,TRBV28,-,CASSSGRRGYQPQHF,TGTGCCAGCAGTTCCGGGAGGCGAGGGTATCAGCCCCAGCATTTT